This T cell receptor beta chain was observed in a study of human T cells and chemical hapten exposure (dated by TCRdb to 2020 to 2023). Describing the broader study: For sensitization, 2% DPC in acetone was applied to a 2 cm by 2 cm area of upper inner arm skin. Libraries were pooled for sequencing, and per-sample TCR yields varied mainly because of small differences in library volumes within the pool. Throughout the study period of 20 to 30 weeks, patients also received therapeutic DPC doses to the scalp every week. Blood samples were taken from patients before sensitization (week 0) and at 2, 6 and about 24 weeks after DPC sensitization. Patch testing was done on the upper back using Finn chambers containing 0.01% DPC, and results were scored after 6 days according to International Contact Dermatitis Research Group standards. Under 30 alopecia patients gave blood for TCR sequencing at one to four time points (pre-sensitization, 2, 6 and 24 weeks). Alopecia areata with under or over 50% scalp involvement, alopecia totalis and alopecia universalis were represented in the patient cohort, which was mostly female. In alopecia patients, the study followed how the peripheral blood TCR repertoire changed in vivo over primary and secondary sensitization to diphenylcyclopropenone (DPC), a hapten. Results the study describes overall, beyond this receptor: The number of TCRs above 1 in 1000 frequency did not change with DPC sensitization; there was no evidence of global repertoire structure alterations. After repeated subsampling, changes were observed in the strength of the expansion versus patch-test correlation and in the threshold at which the correlation became significant. Expanded TCRs formed significantly more large CDR3 similarity clusters than pre-sensitization or healthy control sets, consistent with antigen-driven responses. Because all patients had alopecia, a presumed autoimmune disease, the immune response of the patients might differ from that of healthy individuals. Patch test score correlated positively with the number of PT1 expanded TCRs, reaching significance at thresholds 8, 16 and 32 but not at 4.

CDR3 length: 13 amino acids, cysteine to phenylalanine. Left in the record is the CDR3 DNA by itself, 39 bases read in frame from the first base. A distance of 10 bases separates the germline ends of V and J, which lose 6 bases and 4 bases respectively. The germline V gene (reference sequence) yields LGHDT for CDR1 and YNNKEL for CDR2. This specimen's time point label, interpreted: patch test 1, 2 weeks after DPC sensitization. The treatment or condition label here, explained by the study, means: therapeutic diphenylcyclopropenone sensitization with weekly scalp DPC. Blood at each patch-test visit was drawn before the patch test was applied. To be eligible, patients had to be aged 18 to 70, diagnosed with alopecia and judged suitable for DPC therapy, while pregnant patients were excluded. Total RNA was extracted from unfractionated whole blood that had been collected in Tempus Blood RNA tubes. This clonotype was seen ten or more times. No cognate antigen has been identified for it. Base qualities were left out, and no much larger clone turns up one base away.

The protocol used for the library was RACE. TCRdb shows the sequencer as NextSeq 500. During library preparation, unique molecular identifiers were attached to individual cDNA molecules so that TCRs could be counted in a quantitative, reproducible way. For every blood RNA sample, sequencing covered both the TCR alpha and TCR beta chains. Processing in the source paper ran as follows. Samples had a median of about 90,000 TCRs, with a range from roughly 23,224 to 700,000. V, J and CDR3 annotation of the TCR reads was carried out using the Decombinator software suite. For the PS versus PT1 abundance plots, all samples were subsampled to the same number of TCRs (28,000). TCRs were defined as expanded if absent before sensitization and observed at least eight times at the 2-week time point. TCRdb itself trimmed the public reads at Q25 with fastp, ran MiXCR and retained productive beta chains. Rows are combined by CDR3 protein, so each entry shows the most common genes and DNA. These V and J calls rely on TCRdb rather than the paper's analysis. The sample contains around 380,000 distinct CDR3 sequences, roughly 4.8% of them found a single time. 2% to 2.5% of the sample is held by the ten biggest clonotypes.

The specimen comprised whole blood, sampled in connection with sensitization to the hapten diphenylcyclopropenone (DPC). This TCR derives from a woman between 50 and 59 years old with alopecia areata. Some clones in this sample may be carry-over from other donors' samples. The chain uses TRBV3-1 and TRBJ1-5; the D segment could be TRBD1, given 5 matching bases. The CDR3 sequence is CASSPTENQPQHF. The DNA sequence is given as TGTGCCAGCAGTCCGACAGAGAATCAGCCCCAGCATTTT.